The clone carrying this T cell receptor (beta chain) was counted a few times. Its antigen is as yet unknown. The source of the sample is a study of naive and memory T cell subsets. An equimolar mix of two oligonucleotides served as the beta constant-region primer for TRBC1 and TRBC2. TCRdb re-analysed the UMI-ligation and nested PCR reads in MiXCR, keeping a single row per CDR3 protein. The sample consists of roughly 140,000 distinct CDR3 sequences, about 17% of them appearing once. Broader study findings: From naive to CM, EM and EMRA, diversity decreased and Gini increased.

The CDR3 runs 16 residues. The V end was cut by 0 bases, the J end by 4 bases, with 10 bases between. Germline V CDR1 and CDR2: MNHEY, SVGAGI. The sequence was collected from a human donor in good health. Sequenced sample: naive CD4+ T cells from blood. The chain has TRBV6-5 and TRBJ1-6, with D unresolved. In nucleotides, the CDR3 is TGTGCCAGCAGTTACTCGTTCCAGACTTATAATTCACCCCTCCACTTT. Protein sequence: CASSYSFQTYNSPLHF.